This TCR beta chain stems from a study of Graves' ophthalmopathy and Graves' hyperthyroidism. The CDR3 consists of 12 residues. With V trimmed by 8 bases and J by 9 bases, 9 bases remained unmatched. Germline V gene data show CDR1 as MNHEY and CDR2 as SVGAGI. This clonotype was seen only a few times. The TCR beta CDR3 regions underwent amplification from RNA transcripts. Following a first-round RT-PCR that used HTBI primers, a second-round multiplex PCR was carried out. One entry per CDR3 protein results from TCRdb running MiXCR on the multiplex PCR reads. This sample has 600,000 to 950,000 distinct CDR3 sequences, with around 40% found just once.

Sequencing was performed on peripheral blood. The gene calls are TRBV6-5 and TRBJ1-1; 7 nucleotides agree with TRBD1. The sequence derives from an adult man with Graves' ophthalmopathy. The CDR3 protein is CASALRTGKAFF. In DNA form, the CDR3 reads TGTGCCAGCGCGCTCAGGACAGGTAAAGCTTTCTTT.